This T cell receptor beta chain was sequenced for a study of blood T cell repertoires in COVID-19. Original processing notes: Nucleated cell number was recorded as an estimate derived from reference gene primer amplification. Clones were sequenced by immunoSEQ multiplex PCR, and TCRdb holds only the in-frame ones, with some missing. The V and J calls and clone size are taken from that table; D and trimming were inferred from the DNA. Of 200,000 to 250,000 clones in the sample, over 80% were seen once. This CDR3 spans 16 amino acids. CDR1 is MNHEY, CDR2 SMNVEV, per germline (reference sequence). Trimming took off 4 bases at V and 7 bases at J, with 20 bases between the two ends.

This chain uses TRBV27 with TRBJ2-1, with D possibly matching TRBD1 (6 bases). This receptor was obtained from a man in his fifties who had been exposed to COVID-19. The sample was PBMCs or T cells enriched from blood (not recorded which). CDR3: CASSYLQGRGYNEQFF. As DNA, the CDR3 is TGTGCCAGCAGTTACTTGCAGGGGCGCGGTTATAATGAGCAGTTCTTC.